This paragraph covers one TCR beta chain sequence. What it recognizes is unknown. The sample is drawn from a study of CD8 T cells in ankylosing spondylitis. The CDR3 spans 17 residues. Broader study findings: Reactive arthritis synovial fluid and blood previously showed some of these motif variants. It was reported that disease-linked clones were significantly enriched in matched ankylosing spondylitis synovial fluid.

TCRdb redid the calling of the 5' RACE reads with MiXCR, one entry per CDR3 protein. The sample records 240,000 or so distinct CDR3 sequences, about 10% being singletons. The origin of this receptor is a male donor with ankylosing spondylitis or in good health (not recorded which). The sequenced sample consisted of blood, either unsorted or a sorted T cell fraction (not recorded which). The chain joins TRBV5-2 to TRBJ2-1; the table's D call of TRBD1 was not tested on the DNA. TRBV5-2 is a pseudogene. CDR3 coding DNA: TGTGCCGGCAGCTTGCGGACAGGGGAAACCCCCTACAATGAGCAGTTCTTC. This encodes CAGSLRTGETPYNEQFF.